These T cell receptor beta chains were read from a single sample in a study of blood T cells in healthy people across ages. TCRdb reprocessed the 5' RACE reads with MiXCR, giving one entry per CDR3 protein. The table has about 570,000 distinct CDR3 sequences, 25% to 30% seen once. Sequences were obtained from blood. The receptors shown here come from an older woman in good health. CDR3s include the opening cysteine and the closing phenylalanine or tryptophan. D genes are given only for firm matches. Size values are once, few and many counts, or a class for expanded clones, and some rows have none.

V gene	D gene	clone size	J gene	CDR3 DNA	CDR3 protein
TRBV29-1	TRBD1	-	TRBJ1-1	TGCAGCGTAAGGACAGGGGAAGCTTTCTTT	CSVRTGEAFF
TRBV25-1	TRBD2	few	TRBJ2-7	TGTGCCAGCAGTGAAGCGGGACTAGCCGTACCTCAGTACTTC	CASSEAGLAVPQYF
TRBV18	TRBD2	few	TRBJ2-5	TGTGCCAGCTCACCATATTATATCAGTGACAGACTCTCAAGCGGGGAACGAGAGACCCAGTACTTC	CASSPYYISDRLSSGERETQYF
TRBV15	-	few	TRBJ2-5	TGTGCCACCAGCAGAGATACCCCCCGAGGACACCAAGAGACCCAGTACTTC	CATSRDTPRGHQETQYF
TRBV7-2	-	-	TRBJ2-1	TGTGCCAGCAGCTTAAAGGGTAGTCCGGGTTACAATGAGCAGTTCTTC	CASSLKGSPGYNEQFF
TRBV6-2/TRBV6-3	-	few	TRBJ1-5	TGTGCCAGCAGTTACTCGACCGGGGTGGGGCCCCAGCATTTT	CASSYSTGVGPQHF
TRBV20-1	TRBD1	-	TRBJ1-2	TGCAGCACAGACAGGGTTGGTGGCTACACCTTC	CSTDRVGGYTF
TRBV20-1	TRBD2	few	TRBJ2-1	TGCAGTGCGACTCCCTTAGGGCTCAGCGGGGGGTTTAATGAGCAGTTCTTC	CSATPLGLSGGFNEQFF
TRBV7-7	TRBD1	-	TRBJ2-5	TGTGCCAGCAGCTCAGGGGGCCCGGTGAAGGAGACCCAGTACTTC	CASSSGGPVKETQYF
TRBV29-1	-	-	TRBJ2-7	TGCAGCGTAAAAGAGGTCTACGAGCAGTACTTC	CSVKEVYEQYF
TRBV12-3/TRBV12-4	TRBD2	many	TRBJ2-2	TGTGCCAGCAGTCCCCTAGCGGGGGTGAACACCGGGGAGCTGTTTTTT	CASSPLAGVNTGELFF
TRBV4-3	-	-	TRBJ1-5	TGCGCCAGCAGCCAAGTTCCGGGAAGCAATCAGCCCCAGCATTTT	CASSQVPGSNQPQHF
TRBV19	-	-	TRBJ1-2	TGTGCCAGTGGGCTTAAGTGGGGCTACACCTTC	CASGLKWGYTF
TRBV20-1	TRBD2	-	TRBJ2-5	TGCAGTACAGCGGGGGGCCAAGAGACCCAGTACTTC	CSTAGGQETQYF
TRBV4-2	-	many	TRBJ2-5	TGTGCCAGCAGCCAGCACGGTCAAGAGACCCAGTACTTC	CASSQHGQETQYF
TRBV7-2	TRBD2	few	TRBJ2-5	TGTGCCAGCAGCTTAGATAGCGGGGGGGCAGAGACCCAGTACTTC	CASSLDSGGAETQYF
TRBV29-1	TRBD2	-	TRBJ2-3	TGCAGCGTTGATGGCCTAGCGGAAAGCAGTCCAGATACGCAGTATTTT	CSVDGLAESSPDTQYF
TRBV6-6	-	many	TRBJ1-4	TGTGCCAGCACTACCAGTCGACCTAATGAAAAACTGTTTTTT	CASTTSRPNEKLFF
TRBV2	TRBD1	-	TRBJ1-4	TGTGCCAGCAGATCCCGGGACAGGGTTTCAGGGGAAAAACTGTTTTTT	CASRSRDRVSGEKLFF
TRBV5-1	TRBD2	few	TRBJ2-7	TGCGCCAGCAGCTTATCAGCGGGGGGCTTGGAGGAGCAGTACTTC	CASSLSAGGLEEQYF
TRBV7-6	TRBD1	-	TRBJ1-4	TGTGCCAGCAGCTCACAGGGGGCCGGAACTAATGAAAAACTGTTTTTT	CASSSQGAGTNEKLFF
TRBV13	-	-	TRBJ2-1	TGTGCCAGCAGCCCCCTGAAGGAGGGTCGAAGTGAGCAGTTCTTC	CASSPLKEGRSEQFF
TRBV9	-	-	TRBJ2-1	TGTGCCAGCAGCGTAGAAGGCTCGGATTACAATGAGCAGTTCTTC	CASSVEGSDYNEQFF
TRBV7-3	TRBD1	few	TRBJ2-5	TGTGCCAGCAGCTTAATGGGACAGGGGGAAGAGACCCAGTACTTC	CASSLMGQGEETQYF
TRBV7-9	TRBD1	few	TRBJ2-1	TGTGCCAGCAGCGTTGGACAGGGGCGCTACAATGAGCAGTTCTTC	CASSVGQGRYNEQFF
TRBV27	-	few	TRBJ1-5	TGTGCCAGCAGTTTAAAACAGGGTTGGGGCAATCAGCCCCAGCATTTT	CASSLKQGWGNQPQHF
TRBV5-1	TRBD2	-	TRBJ2-4	TGCGCCAGCAGCTTAGGCGGGGGGCAAGCCAAAAACATTCAGTACTTC	CASSLGGGQAKNIQYF
TRBV5-1	-	few	TRBJ1-2	TGCGCCAGCAGCTTGGGGCAGAATGGCTACACCTTC	CASSLGQNGYTF
TRBV2	TRBD1	-	TRBJ1-1	TGTGCCAGCAGTGGGGACAGACAAATTGCGGGGACTGAAGCTTTCTTT	CASSGDRQIAGTEAFF